This T cell receptor (beta chain) was profiled in a study of response to subunit inactivated influenza vaccine. Study-wide points: Authors suggested few new T cells are recruited by each seasonal influenza vaccination.

MiXCR was run by TCRdb on the RT-PCR reads, yielding one entry per CDR3 protein. This sample has 700,000 to 900,000 distinct CDR3 sequences, with around 20% found just once. This clonotype was picked up a small number of times. Its antigen is unidentified. Germline assignment: CDR1 SGHDN and CDR2 FVKESK. This CDR3 spans 15 amino acids. The ends were cut back, 6 bases at V and 4 bases at J, with 15 bases in the middle. This specimen consisted of PBMCs from blood, obtained around 5 days after vaccination. The receptor's source is a man over 45 who received an inactivated influenza vaccine. This chain links TRBV14 with TRBJ2-2; TRBD2 is a possible D gene (6 bases). This CDR3 is CASSRAGLSTGELFF. DNA of the CDR3: TGTGCCAGCAGTCGAGCGGGTCTCAGCACCGGGGAGCTGTTTTTT.